This T cell receptor beta chain was profiled in a study of shared clonotypes between healthy human individuals. It was CD45RO-negative cells, positively selected for CCR7, that made up naive CD8 cells, with terminally differentiated effector memory CD45RA+ cells excluded. The CDR3 sequence is 16 residues long. Germline V gives CDR1 SGHRS, CDR2 YFSETQ. Trimming stripped 0 bases from V and 0 bases from J, with 10 bases between. Some clones are missing from TCRdb's copy, which holds only in-frame ones; the method was immunoSEQ multiplex PCR. The data hold about 590,000 clones, with nearly 97% observed a single time.

This chain joins TRBV5-1 and TRBJ1-3; D gene ambiguous. The TCR originated in a woman aged 25 to 39 in good health. The sample taken for sequencing was naive CD8+ T cells sorted from blood. CDR3 sequence reads: CASSLEPPSSGNTIYF. As DNA, the CDR3 is TGCGCCAGCAGCTTGGAGCCCCCTAGCTCTGGAAACACCATATATTTT.